These T cell receptor beta chains were read from a single sample in a study of T cells after yellow fever vaccination. TCRdb re-called the 5' RACE reads with MiXCR, one entry per CDR3 protein. The data hold under 250,000 distinct CDR3 sequences, with 6.9% observed a single time. Sequencing used CD4+ T cells sorted from PBMCs, obtained 15 days after the yellow fever booster vaccination. Receptor source: a man younger than 40 who received the YFV17D yellow fever vaccine. The CDR3 runs from the conserved cysteine through the conserved F or W. The D gene is left open where the match is weak. Size is omitted from some rows. Given values are once, few, many or a class for expanded clones.

v_gene	j_gene	d_gene	abundance	len	CDR3aa	CDR3nt
TRBV20-1	TRBJ2-5	NA	few	13	CSAVRTQQETQYF	TGCAGTGCTGTGAGGACACAACAAGAGACCCAGTACTTC
TRBV9	TRBJ2-6	NA	NA	15	CASSVAHSGANVLTF	TGTGCCAGCAGCGTAGCCCACTCTGGGGCCAACGTCCTGACTTTC
TRBV20-1	TRBJ1-4	NA	many	13	CSAPAQRNEKLFF	TGCAGTGCACCGGCCCAAAGGAATGAAAAACTGTTTTTT
TRBV7-3	TRBJ2-6	NA	few	16	CASSLTSGSGANVLTF	TGTGCCAGCAGCTTAACATCCGGCTCTGGGGCCAACGTCCTGACTTTC
TRBV19	TRBJ2-7	TRBD1	NA	14	CASSSIQGIHEQYF	TGTGCCAGTAGTTCGATACAGGGGATCCACGAGCAGTACTTC
TRBV20-1	TRBJ2-5	NA	many	14	CSASLTATQETQYF	TGCAGTGCTAGCCTGACGGCGACCCAAGAGACCCAGTACTTC
TRBV7-9	TRBJ2-6	NA	many	13	CASSFSGANVLTF	TGTGCCAGCAGCTTCTCTGGGGCCAACGTCCTGACTTTC
TRBV3-1	TRBJ2-2	NA	many	16	CASSQYLQVVGGELFF	TGTGCCAGCAGCCAATATTTACAGGTTGTTGGCGGGGAGCTGTTTTTT
TRBV6-2/TRBV6-3	TRBJ2-7	NA	NA	15	CASSFRGLMAYEQYF	TGTGCCAGCAGTTTCAGGGGCTTGATGGCCTACGAGCAGTACTTC
TRBV6-2/TRBV6-3	TRBJ2-7	TRBD2	few	18	CASSYSRSGTSEPYEQYF	TGTGCCAGCAGTTACTCAAGGTCGGGGACTAGCGAACCATACGAGCAGTACTTC
TRBV24-1	TRBJ1-5	NA	NA	17	CATSDSTGTGSNQPQHF	TGTGCCACCAGTGATTCTACAGGGACTGGGAGCAATCAGCCCCAGCATTTT
TRBV4-3	TRBJ2-5	TRBD2	many	16	CASSQDYRTSVETQYF	TGCGCCAGCAGCCAAGATTATCGGACTAGCGTCGAGACCCAGTACTTC
TRBV10-2	TRBJ2-2	TRBD2	many	14	CATGTSGNTGELFF	TGCGCCACTGGGACTAGCGGAAACACCGGGGAGCTGTTTTTT
TRBV20-1	TRBJ2-3	TRBD2	NA	16	CSASSPSGEKEDTQYF	TGCAGTGCTAGTTCCCCTAGCGGAGAGAAGGAAGATACGCAGTATTTT
TRBV29-1	TRBJ2-5	NA	few	13	CSATGSWGGTQYF	TGCAGCGCTACCGGCTCCTGGGGCGGGACCCAGTACTTC